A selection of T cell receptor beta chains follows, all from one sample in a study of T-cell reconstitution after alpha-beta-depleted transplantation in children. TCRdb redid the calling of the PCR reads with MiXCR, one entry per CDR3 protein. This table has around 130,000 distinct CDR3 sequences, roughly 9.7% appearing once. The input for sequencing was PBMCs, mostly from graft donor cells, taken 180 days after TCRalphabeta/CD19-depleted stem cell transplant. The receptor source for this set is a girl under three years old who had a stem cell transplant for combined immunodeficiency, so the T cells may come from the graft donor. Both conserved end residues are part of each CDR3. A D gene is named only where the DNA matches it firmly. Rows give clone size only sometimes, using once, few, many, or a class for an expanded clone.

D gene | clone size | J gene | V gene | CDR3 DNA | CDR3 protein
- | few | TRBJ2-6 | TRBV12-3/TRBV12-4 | TGTGCCAGCAGTTTACTTCCAATTAACTCTGGGGCCAACGTCCTGACTTTC | CASSLLPINSGANVLTF
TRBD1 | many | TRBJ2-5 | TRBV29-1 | TGCAGCGTCCCAGGGGGCGTGGAAGAGACCCAGTACTTC | CSVPGGVEETQYF
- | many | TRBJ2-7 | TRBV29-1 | TGCAGCCCCGTAAGGTACGAGCAGTACTTC | CSPVRYEQYF
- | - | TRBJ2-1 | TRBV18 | TGTGCCAGCTCCCTGGACAGCTACAATGAGCAGTTCTTC | CASSLDSYNEQFF
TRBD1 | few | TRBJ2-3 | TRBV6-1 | TGTGCCAGCGATTCGGACAGGGTCACAGATACGCAGTATTTT | CASDSDRVTDTQYF
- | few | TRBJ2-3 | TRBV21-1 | TGTGCCAGCAGCAAAAGGGGGGGCAACCGCCCCAACACAGATACGCAGTATTTT | CASSKRGGNRPNTDTQYF
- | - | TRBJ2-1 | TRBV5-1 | TGCGCCACCCAGCTCGCGCGGGGCAACAATGAGCAGTTCTTC | CATQLARGNNEQFF
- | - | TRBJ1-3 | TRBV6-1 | TGTGCCAGCAGTGAAGACGGCGGAAACACCATATATTTT | CASSEDGGNTIYF
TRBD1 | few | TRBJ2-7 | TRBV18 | TGTGCCAGCGCAGTAAACCGGGACAGCTTTTACGAGCAGTACTTC | CASAVNRDSFYEQYF
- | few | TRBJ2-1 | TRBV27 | TGTGCCAGCAGTTTATCGAGAAATGAGCAGTTCTTC | CASSLSRNEQFF
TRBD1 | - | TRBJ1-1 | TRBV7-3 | TGTGCCAGCAGCCAAACCGGGACAGGGGGCCGGACTGAAGCTTTCTTT | CASSQTGTGGRTEAFF
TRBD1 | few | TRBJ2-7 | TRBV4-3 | TGCGCCAGCAGCGACGAACAGGGGGTACCCTACGAGCAGTACTTC | CASSDEQGVPYEQYF
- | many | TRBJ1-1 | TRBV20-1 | TGCAGTGCTAGAGGGGCAGGCAGGCTCACTGAAGCTTTCTTT | CSARGAGRLTEAFF
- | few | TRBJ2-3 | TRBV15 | TGTGCCACCAGCAGAGATCGAGGGACAGATACGCAGTATTTT | CATSRDRGTDTQYF
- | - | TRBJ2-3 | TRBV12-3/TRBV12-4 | TGTGCCAGCAGTTTGACTGGGACTCCTGGATTGGGGACGCAGTATTTT | CASSLTGTPGLGTQYF
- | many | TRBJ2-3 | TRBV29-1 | TGCAGCGTTGAAGGAGGGCTCCGCACAGATACGCAGTATTTT | CSVEGGLRTDTQYF
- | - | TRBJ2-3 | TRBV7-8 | TGTGCCAGCAGCCAAGGGGAGTTCTCCACAGATACGCAGTATTTT | CASSQGEFSTDTQYF
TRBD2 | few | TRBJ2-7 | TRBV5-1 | TGCGCCAGCAGCTCACCTGGAGGGCGGGAGCCTGACGAGCAGTACTTC | CASSSPGGREPDEQYF
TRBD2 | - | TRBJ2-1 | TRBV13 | TGTGCCGGCAGCCTTAGACTAGCGGGATACAATGAGCAGTTCTTC | CAGSLRLAGYNEQFF
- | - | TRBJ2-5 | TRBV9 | TGTGCCAGCAGCGTTACCGAAGAGACCCAGTACTTC | CASSVTEETQYF
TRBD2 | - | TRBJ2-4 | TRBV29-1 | TGCAGCTTCCTAGCGGGGGTGGTTCAGTACTTC | CSFLAGVVQYF
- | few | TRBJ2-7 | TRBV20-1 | TGCAGTGCTAGAGGAGGGGACCTCGGCGAGCAGTACTTC | CSARGGDLGEQYF
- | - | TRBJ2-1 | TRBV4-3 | TGCGCCAGCAGCCAAGATGGGGGAGGCCCCTTTAATGAGCAGTTCTTC | CASSQDGGGPFNEQFF
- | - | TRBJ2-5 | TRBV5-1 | TGCGCCAGCAGCCTATTGACGGCTAAAGAGACCCAGTACTTC | CASSLLTAKETQYF
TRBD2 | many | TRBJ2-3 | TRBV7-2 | TGTGCCAGCAGCCTAGAGCGGGGGACAGATACGCAGTATTTT | CASSLERGTDTQYF
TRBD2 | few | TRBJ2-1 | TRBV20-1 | TGCAGTGCTAGAGTACTAGCGGGAGATAGGGATGAGCAGTTCTTC | CSARVLAGDRDEQFF
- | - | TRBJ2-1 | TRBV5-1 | TGCGCCAGCAGCTTGGTAGCTAACCCTTACAATGAGCAGTTCTTC | CASSLVANPYNEQFF
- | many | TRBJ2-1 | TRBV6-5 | TGTGCCAGCAGTTACTCGATTGATGGTCATGAGCAGTTCTTC | CASSYSIDGHEQFF
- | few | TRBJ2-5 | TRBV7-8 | TGTGCCAGCAGCTCCCAGGCGGGGAGGGAGACCCAGTACTTC | CASSSQAGRETQYF
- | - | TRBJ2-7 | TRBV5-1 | TGCGCCAGCAGCTTGGGGACGGGTGGTGGGTACGAGCAGTACTTC | CASSLGTGGGYEQYF
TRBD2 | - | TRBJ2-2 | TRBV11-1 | TGTGCCAGCAGCTTTACTAGCGGGAGGTCCCAGAACACCGGGGAGCTGTTTTTT | CASSFTSGRSQNTGELFF
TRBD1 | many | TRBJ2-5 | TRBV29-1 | TGCAGCGTACGGGACAGGGGCCAAGAGACCCAGTACTTC | CSVRDRGQETQYF
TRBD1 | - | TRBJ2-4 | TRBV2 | TGTGCCAGCAGACCGGGACAGGGGGCGAGTACGGCCAAAAACATTCAGTACTTC | CASRPGQGASTAKNIQYF
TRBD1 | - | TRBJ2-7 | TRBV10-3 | TGTGCCACACAGGGGGCGAACCTCTACGAGCAGTACTTC | CATQGANLYEQYF
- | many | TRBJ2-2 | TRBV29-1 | TGCAGCGTTGAAGAGGGTATCCGCACCGGGGAGCTGTTTTTT | CSVEEGIRTGELFF
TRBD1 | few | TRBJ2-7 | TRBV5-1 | TGCGCCAGCAGCTTGAGACAGGGGCTGACCTACGAGCAGTACTTC | CASSLRQGLTYEQYF
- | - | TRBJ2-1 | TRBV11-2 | TGTGCCAGCAGCCCCTACGTCGGGGGCAGAGGGAATGAGCAGTTCTTC | CASSPYVGGRGNEQFF
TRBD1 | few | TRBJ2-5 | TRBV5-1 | TGCGCCAGCAGCTTGACCCCGACAGGGCCCCAAGAGACCCAGTACTTC | CASSLTPTGPQETQYF
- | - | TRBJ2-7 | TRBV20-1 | TGCAGTGCTACTACATGGAGGAAGTCCTACGAGCAGTACTTC | CSATTWRKSYEQYF
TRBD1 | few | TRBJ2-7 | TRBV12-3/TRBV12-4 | TGTGCCAGCAGTTTCAGACAGGGGGATTCGAGCGAGCAGTACTTC | CASSFRQGDSSEQYF
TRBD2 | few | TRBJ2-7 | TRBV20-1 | TGCAGTGCCCAAGGACTAGCGGGAGGCGGGGAGTACGAGCAGTACTTC | CSAQGLAGGGEYEQYF
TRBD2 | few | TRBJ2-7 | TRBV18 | TGTGCCAGCTCACCAGGAGCGGGAGGGGGCGAGCAGTACTTC | CASSPGAGGGEQYF
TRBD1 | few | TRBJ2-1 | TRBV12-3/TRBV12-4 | TGTGCCAGCAGCCCAGGACAGGGACCGTCCTACAATGAGCAGTTCTTC | CASSPGQGPSYNEQFF
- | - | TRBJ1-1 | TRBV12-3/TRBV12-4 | TGTGCCAGCAGCCTGACGCGACATACCCATGAAGCTTTCTTT | CASSLTRHTHEAFF
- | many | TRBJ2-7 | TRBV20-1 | TGCAGTGCTAGGGGCGCGGGCGACTCTAACGAGCAGTACTTC | CSARGAGDSNEQYF
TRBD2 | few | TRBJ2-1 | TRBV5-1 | TGCGCCAGCAGCCCCTCCTCACTAGCGGGGGGGCCCAATGAGCAGTTCTTC | CASSPSSLAGGPNEQFF
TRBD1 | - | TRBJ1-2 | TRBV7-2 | TGTGCCAGCAGCTTTGACAGGGGGCATCGGGGCTACACCTTC | CASSFDRGHRGYTF
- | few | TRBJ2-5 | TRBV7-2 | TGTGCCAGCAGCTTAGAACAGGGAGGAGGAGAGACCCAGTACTTC | CASSLEQGGGETQYF
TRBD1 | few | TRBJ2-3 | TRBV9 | TGTGCCAGCAGCGTCTTGGGGGACAGAAGCACAGATACGCAGTATTTT | CASSVLGDRSTDTQYF
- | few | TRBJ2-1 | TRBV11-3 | TGTGCCAGCAGCCTACGCCCCGGCGTGGGGCAGTTCTTC | CASSLRPGVGQFF
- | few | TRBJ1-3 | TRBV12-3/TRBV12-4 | TGTGCCAGCATCAGGGATCGAAACACCATATATTTT | CASIRDRNTIYF
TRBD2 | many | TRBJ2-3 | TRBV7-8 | TGTGCCAGCAGCTTAGCGGTGGTAGCGGGAGGCTTCGATACGCAGTATTTT | CASSLAVVAGGFDTQYF